The clone carrying this T cell receptor (beta chain) has more than one count but fewer than ten. The data stem from a study of beta chain features in type 1 diabetes. What was sequenced were expressed TCRB transcripts, since all of the isolated RNA had been reverse transcribed. Using immunoSEQ multiplex PCR, the repertoire was profiled, and TCRdb retains in-frame clones only, with some absent. The profile shows fewer than 500,000 clones, roughly 14% of them singletons. The sequencing input was naive CD4+ T cells from blood. The origin of this receptor is a young man in good health.

CDR3 loop: CASSESSRNSPLHF. In nucleotides, the CDR3 is TGTGCCAGCAGTGAAAGCAGTCGTAATTCACCCCTCCACTTT. The chain has TRBV6-1 and TRBJ1-6; D unresolved. V was trimmed by 2 bases and J by 6 bases, leaving 8 bases between them. The CDR3 has 14 amino acids. Germline CDR1 MNHNS, CDR2 SASEGT.